Below, 26 T cell receptor beta chains from the same sample are listed, as sequenced in a study of regulatory T cells in long-lasting Graves disease. Regarding time point: persistent/refractory GD, antithyroid drugs over 5 years with positive TRAb. From PBMCs, RNA was extracted and then used to make the TCR library. Arm-PCR with iRepertoire HTBI primers amplified the CDR3 regions for these TCR beta libraries. TCRdb re-called the multiplex PCR reads with MiXCR, one entry per CDR3 protein. The table lists 300,000 or so distinct CDR3 sequences, roughly a fifth of them singletons, with roughly 27% in the top ten. The sample in question was peripheral blood mononuclear cells (PBMCs), obtained when the disease was refractory, from a patient treated with antithyroid drugs. These receptor sequences come from a female donor with Graves disease.

This clonotype appeared a single time. The J gene is TRBJ2-7, the V gene TRBV19; TRBD2 matches at 7 bases. V lost 4 bases and J lost 4; bases outside the gene matches: 13. Germline-derived CDR1 and CDR2 are LNHDA and SQIVND (reference sequence). This CDR3 has 16 amino acids. The CDR3 region is CASSTTPGRELYEQYF. The CDR3 nucleotides read TGTGCCAGTAGTACAACTCCAGGGAGGGAACTTTACGAGCAGTACTTC.

At least ten counts were recorded for this clonotype. The CDR3 loop reads CASSQVPWGTGRTEAFF. The CDR3 DNA reads as TGTGCCAGCAGCCAAGTTCCGTGGGGAACAGGGCGGACTGAAGCTTTCTTT. V gene TRBV4-2 combines with J gene TRBJ1-1, with a weak D call TRBD1 (6 bases). The germline V gene has CDR1 LGHNA and CDR2 YNFKEQ. The ends were cut back, 1 base at V and 5 bases at J, with 20 bases in the middle. The CDR3 is 17 residues long.

This clonotype was picked up a small number of times. This clone may be a read error of a much larger clone one base away. The chain couples TRBV20-1 to TRBJ1-6, with 9 nucleotides matching TRBD1. After removal of 3 bases from V and 9 bases from J, the junction contained 9 bases not matched to a gene. Germline V gene lookup returns CDR1 DFQATT and CDR2 SNEGSKA (reference sequence). This CDR3 region has 15 residues. The DNA of the CDR3 is TGCAGTGCTAGCCCTCCGGGACAGGGCTGTTCACCCCTCCACTTT. It yields the protein CSASPPGQGCSPLHF.

This clonotype was found a few times. The chain is built from TRBV7-9 and TRBJ2-4; D not certain. Trimming took off 5 bases at V and 0 bases at J, with 8 bases between the two ends. Germline V gene lookup returns CDR1 SEHNR and CDR2 FQNEAQ (reference sequence). The CDR3 length is 14 residues. CDR3 region: CASSPFLAKNIQYF. In DNA, the CDR3 is TGTGCCAGCAGCCCGTTTTTAGCCAAAAACATTCAGTACTTC.

This clonotype has a count of ten or more. The chain carries TRBV12-3 or TRBV12-4 and TRBJ1-1; D gene ambiguous. Trimming took 3 bases from V and 1 from J, leaving 9 bases between them. This CDR3 contains 14 residues. The CDR3 reads CASSFGQPNTEAFF. The CDR3 DNA reads TGTGCCAGCAGTTTCGGGCAGCCGAACACTGAAGCTTTCTTT.

V usage is TRBV18 and J usage is TRBJ2-2; 7 nucleotides align to TRBD1. The V and J ends lost 4 bases and 5 bases, in that order; junction bases with no gene match: 4. This CDR3 is built from 14 residues. The germline CDR1 and CDR2 sequences are KGHSH and LQKENI. The CDR3 sequence: CASSRDSLTGELFF. The CDR3 nucleotides are TGTGCCAGCTCACGGGACAGCTTAACCGGGGAGCTGTTTTTT.

On this clonotype itself: Since a much larger clone is just one base distant, this may be a read error. The rearrangement joins TRBV28 to TRBJ1-5, with 8 bases lining up with TRBD1. This CDR3 is built from 15 residues. J gave up 4 bases and V 11 bases, and 13 bases lay outside the gene matches. Germline values: CDR1 MDHEN, CDR2 SYDVKM. The CDR3 DNA is TGTGCCTGCAACCCACATGGACAGGGTAATCAGCCCCAGCATTTT. Protein sequence: CACNPHGQGNQPQHF.

Worth noting for this clonotype: This may come from a read error, since a much larger clone is one base off. This chain links TRBV20-1 with TRBJ1-4; D gene unclear. Looked up from germline, CDR1 is DFQATT and CDR2 is SNEGSKA (reference sequence). This CDR3 comprises 14 residues. V shed 5 bases and J shed 2 bases, with 12 bases lying between them. This CDR3 reads CSALPGRTNEKLFF. The CDR3 region has the DNA TGCAGTGCTCTCCCTGGCAGGACTAATGAAAAACTGTTTTTT.

This sequence joins TRBV9 and TRBJ2-7; TRBD1 matches at 12 bases. V trimming: 3 bases; J trimming: 6 bases; junction bases outside the gene matches: 7. The CDR3 totals 15 residues. In germline, CDR1 is SGDLS, CDR2 YYNGEE. The CDR3 DNA reads TGTGCCAGCAGCGACCGGGACAGGGGGCTTTTCGAGCAGTACTTC. It translates to CASSDRDRGLFEQYF.

Ten or more counts support this clonotype. The J gene is TRBJ1-5, the V gene TRBV2, with 8 bases lining up with TRBD1. Germline-derived CDR1 and CDR2 are SNHLY and FYNNEI. V gave up 6 bases and J gave up 0 bases; unmatched junction bases: 10. CDR3 length: 17 residues. CDR3 sequence (DNA): TGTGCCAGCAGGCCGCACGACAGGGGATATAGCAATCAGCCCCAGCATTTT. Translation gives CASRPHDRGYSNQPQHF.

There are a few counts of this clonotype. This chain uses TRBV13 with TRBJ1-6; 7 nucleotides line up with TRBD1. There are 14 residues in the CDR3. Germline V CDR1 and CDR2: PRHDT, FYEKMQ (reference sequence). V was clipped by 1 base and J by 8 bases; unmatched bases: 2. The CDR3 reads CASSLDRGDSPLHF. In DNA, the CDR3 is TGTGCCAGCAGCTTAGACAGGGGAGATTCACCCCTCCACTTT.

This clonotype was observed at least ten times. V and J are TRBV20-1 and TRBJ1-2, with D perhaps TRBD1 (6 bases). The length of the CDR3 is 13 residues. Germline CDR1 DFQATT, CDR2 SNEGSKA (reference sequence). Trimming pared 5 bases from V and 7 bases from J, leaving 17 bases between. Written as DNA, the CDR3 is TGCAGTGCTCTGACAGTCAGGGGTGCTGGCTACACCTTC. Amino acid sequence: CSALTVRGAGYTF.

The chain carries TRBV19 and TRBJ2-5; weak D call: TRBD1 (5 bases). The DNA end is a closer match to TRBJ2-7, so the J assignment may be wrong. Germline loops: CDR1 LNHDA, CDR2 SQIVND (reference sequence). The CDR3 extends over 14 amino acids. Written as DNA, the CDR3 is TGTGCCAGTAGTATAGGGGGCTCCTCCTACGAGCAGTACTTC. As protein: CASSIGGSSYEQYF.

This clonotype has only a few counts. This chain joins TRBV11-2 and TRBJ1-3; D remains ambiguous. This CDR3 comprises 16 residues. V was shortened by 1 base and J by 0 bases, with 10 bases between the two germline ends. Per germline, CDR1 SGHAT and CDR2 FQNNGV. The CDR3 protein is CASSLGQRTSGNTIYF. CDR3 sequence (DNA): TGTGCCAGCAGCTTAGGGCAGCGCACCTCTGGAAACACCATATATTTT.

Comments on this clonotype: A read error may account for a junction end that differs from germline. The CDR3 here is CASNPQVSLSGNTMYF. The CDR3, as DNA: TGTGCCAGCAACCCACAGGTCTCCCTCTCTGGAAACACCATGTATTTT. The chain uses TRBV12-3 or TRBV12-4 and TRBJ1-3, with D perhaps matching TRBD1 (5 bases). This CDR3 region has 16 residues.

The chain has TRBV14 and TRBJ2-7; 10 bases are shared with TRBD2. The V and J ends lost 4 bases and 11 bases, in that order; junction bases with no gene match: 11. CDR1 SGHDN and CDR2 FVKESK come from the germline V gene. The CDR3 consists of 14 residues. The CDR3: CASSPYWTSGGEYF. CDR3 sequence (DNA): TGTGCCAGCAGCCCTTACTGGACTAGCGGCGGGGAGTACTTC.

Here the CDR3 DNA reads TGTGCCAGCAGTTTATTTACGGGCGGGAGGACGTCTGGGGCCAACGTCCTGACTTTC. This encodes CASSLFTGGRTSGANVLTF. V gene TRBV28 combines with J gene TRBJ2-6; TRBD2 matches at 8 bases. V shed 1 base and J 1 base; nucleotides not matched to a gene: 9. The CDR3 is 19 residues long. CDR1 is MDHEN and CDR2 is SYDVKM in the germline V gene. The full variable domain, with the rest looked up from reference TRBV28 and TRBJ2-6, is DVKVTQSSRYLVKRTGEKVFLECVQDMDHENMFWYRQDPGLGLRLIYFSYDVKMKEKGDIPEGYSVSREKKERFSLILESASTNQTSMYLCASSLFTGGRTSGANVLTFGAGSRLTVL.

V is TRBV6-2 or TRBV6-3 and J is TRBJ1-6, with 9 positions matching TRBD1. CDR1 and CDR2 from the germline V gene are MNHEY and SVGEGT. V trimming: 4 bases; J trimming: 5 bases; junction bases outside the gene matches: 0. This CDR3 region has 14 residues. The CDR3 DNA reads TGTGCCAGCAGTTGGACAGGGGATAATTCACCCCTCCACTTT. This gives the protein CASSWTGDNSPLHF.

J is TRBJ1-5 and V is TRBV29-1; TRBD1 is a possible D gene (5 bases). Germline values: CDR1 SQVTM, CDR2 ANQGSEA. V was shortened by 4 bases and J by 5 bases, with 9 bases between the two germline ends. The CDR3 covers 12 residues. CDR3 nucleotides: TGCAGCGTTGGGGGGGGGGATCAGCCCCAGCATTTT. This sequence encodes CSVGGGDQPQHF.

This clonotype was counted only a few times. The chain links TRBV29-1 to TRBJ2-7; 9 bases are shared with TRBD1. Germline V lookup: CDR1 SQVTM, CDR2 ANQGSEA. The length of the CDR3 is 15 residues. Trimming took 6 bases from V and 2 from J; bases not matched to a gene: 11. DNA of the CDR3: TGCAGCGTCGGGACGCGGACAGGGGCCCCCTACGAGCAGTACTTC. Residues: CSVGTRTGAPYEQYF.

Ten or more counts support this clonotype. This chain uses TRBV12-3 or TRBV12-4 with TRBJ1-3; D remains unclear. The CDR3 has 14 amino acids. The ends were cut back, 6 bases at V and 0 bases at J, with 9 bases in the middle. CDR3 nucleotides: TGTGCCAGCAGAGATTCCAGCTCTGGAAACACCATATATTTT. Its protein product is CASRDSSSGNTIYF.

This clonotype turned up a few times. The chain joins TRBV11-3 to TRBJ2-5; TRBD1 agrees at 7 bases. V dropped 7 bases and J dropped 4; count of bases not matched to a gene: 6. The CDR3 spans 13 residues. CDR1 and CDR2 from the germline V gene are SGHNT and YENEEA. CDR3 in amino acids: CASTRGPRETQYF. The CDR3 DNA is TGTGCCAGCACGAGGGGGCCGCGAGAGACCCAGTACTTC.

The J gene is TRBJ2-7, the V gene TRBV10-3, with D tentatively TRBD1 or TRBD2 (6 bases each). CDR3 length equals 14 residues. Per germline, CDR1 ENHRY and CDR2 SYGVKD. Trimming removed 1 base from V and 3 bases from J, with 10 bases in between. CDR3 loop: CAISELGGGYEQYF. CDR3 nucleotides: TGTGCCATCAGTGAGTTGGGGGGCGGCTACGAGCAGTACTTC.

The rearrangement joins TRBV10-3 to TRBJ2-1, with 9 bases matching TRBD2. V shed 6 bases and J 1 base; nucleotides not matched to a gene: 10. The germline V gene encodes CDR1 ENHRY and CDR2 SYGVKD. The CDR3 contains 17 residues. CDR3 region: CAIRPSGTSLSYNEQFF. The CDR3 DNA reads TGTGCCATCAGACCTTCCGGGACTAGCCTATCCTACAATGAGCAGTTCTTC.

This clonotype was seen a handful of times. This chain links TRBV5-1 with TRBJ2-5; TRBD2 agrees at 8 bases. CDR1 is SGHRS and CDR2 is YFSETQ in the germline V gene. This CDR3 contains 16 residues. With 0 bases clipped from V and 5 bases from J, the junction kept 9 bases outside the gene matches. The CDR3 coding sequence is TGCGCCAGCAGCTTGGATGCGGGAGGCTGGGCGGAGACCCAGTACTTC. It encodes CASSLDAGGWAETQYF.

Many counts were recorded for this clonotype. The V call is TRBV7-9, the J call TRBJ1-2; 12 bases map to TRBD1. CDR3 size: 14 residues. Germline CDR1 reads SEHNR; CDR2 reads FQNEAQ (reference sequence). The ends lost 7 bases at V and 4 bases at J; junction bases unmatched: 4. CDR3 coding DNA: TGTGCCAGCACCACGGGACAGGGGGCCTATGGCTACACCTTC. Its translation is CASTTGQGAYGYTF.